One and the same sample provided the 15 T cell receptor beta chains below, sequenced in a study of blood T cell repertoires in COVID-19. Using immunoSEQ multiplex PCR, the repertoire was profiled, and TCRdb retains in-frame clones only, with some absent. The repertoire holds about 160,000 clones, with 85% as singletons. Material for sequencing was peripheral blood. The source is a human donor with acute or convalescent COVID-19. The donor label of this sample is uncertain.

The V call is TRBV6-5, the J call TRBJ1-4; D possibly corresponds to TRBD1 (5 bases). The CDR3 has 13 residues. Trimming shortened V by 6 bases and J by 3 bases, and 8 bases separated the two germline ends. Germline CDR1 MNHEY, CDR2 SVGAGI. CDR3 protein: CASRQGPNEKLFF. The CDR3, as DNA: TGTGCCAGCAGGCAGGGTCCTAATGAAAAACTGTTTTTT.

The chain links TRBV4-1 to TRBJ1-2, with D maybe TRBD1 (5 bases). This CDR3 has 14 residues. Per the germline V gene, CDR1 is MGHRA and CDR2 is YSYEKL. V lost 5 bases and J 0 bases, leaving 10 bases between the germline ends. The CDR3 DNA follows: TGCGCCAGCAGCTACCCACAGGCTAACTATGGCTACACCTTC. Protein: CASSYPQANYGYTF.

The gene calls are TRBV4-2 and TRBJ2-7, with no clear D. The V end lost 1 base, the J end lost 3 bases, and 4 bases lay between the germline ends. CDR3 length equals 12 residues. Germline V gene data show CDR1 as LGHNA and CDR2 as YNFKEQ. The CDR3 sequence is CASSQANYEQYF. The CDR3 DNA follows: TGTGCCAGCAGCCAAGCTAACTACGAGCAGTACTTC.

The J gene is TRBJ1-5, the V gene TRBV7-8; no reliable D call. The CDR3 consists of 14 residues. Germline CDR1 is SGHVS and CDR2 is FQNEAQ. V was pared by 9 bases and J by 2 bases, with 14 bases between. The CDR3 region is CASGSGLGNQPQHF. CDR3 bases: TGTGCCAGTGGGAGCGGGCTAGGCAATCAGCCCCAGCATTTT.

V and J are TRBV6-4 and TRBJ1-5; no definite D call. CDR1 and CDR2 (germline): MRHNA, SNTAGT. V lost 6 bases, J lost 4 bases, and 13 bases lay in between. This CDR3 contains 14 residues. CDR3 region: CASSADGGNQPQHF. CDR3 in DNA: TGTGCCAGCAGCGCGGATGGAGGTAATCAGCCCCAGCATTTT.

V is TRBV7-3 and J is TRBJ1-6, with 7 bases aligning to TRBD1. This CDR3 is built from 15 residues. Losses at the gene ends were 5 bases for V and 10 bases for J; bases not matched to a gene: 11. Germline lookup yields CDR1 SGHTA and CDR2 FQGTGA. In DNA, the CDR3 is TGTGCCAGCAGCCCCGGAGGGACAGCGAGCTCACCCCTCCACTTT. Amino acids: CASSPGGTASSPLHF.

The rearrangement links TRBV9 to TRBJ2-3; 11 bases are shared with TRBD2. The CDR3 covers 14 residues. V lost 4 bases to trimming and J lost 7 bases; unmatched junction nucleotides: 5. Germline CDR1 is SGDLS and CDR2 is YYNGEE. The CDR3 region has the DNA TGTGCCAGCAGCACTAGCGGGGGACCGAATACGCAGTATTTT. It specifies CASSTSGGPNTQYF.

To note about this clone: Other DNA sequences in the same sample also yield this CDR3. The CDR3 region is CASSPGTANTGELFF. In DNA form, the CDR3 reads TGTGCCAGCAGCCCCGGGACAGCGAACACCGGGGAGCTGTTTTTT. The chain has TRBV6-5 and TRBJ2-2; 7 nucleotides agree with TRBD1. Germline CDR1 MNHEY, CDR2 SVGAGI. This CDR3 has 15 amino acids. J was trimmed by 0 bases and V by 6 bases; bases with no gene match: 4.

This clone occurred a few times. The V and J genes are TRBV19 and TRBJ2-1, with 9 bases lining up with TRBD1. Per the germline V gene, CDR1 is LNHDA and CDR2 is SQIVND (reference sequence). The CDR3 totals 16 residues. The V gene end was trimmed by 5 bases and the J gene end by 7 bases; junction bases not matched to a gene: 12. The CDR3 DNA sequence: TGTGCCAGTAGTGATCCGGGACAGGGAGGGGGAAATGAGCAGTTCTTC. Translation gives CASSDPGQGGGNEQFF. The full variable domain, in which reference TRBV19 and TRBJ2-1 provide the parts outside the CDR3, is DGGITQSPKYLFRKEGQNVTLSCEQNLNHDAMYWYRQDPGQGLRLIYYSQIVNDFQKGDIAEGYSVSREKKESFPLTVTSAQKNPTAFYLCASSDPGQGGGNEQFFGPGTRLTVL.

J is TRBJ2-3 and V is TRBV18; 7 bases agree with TRBD2. Germline V gene lookup returns CDR1 KGHSH and CDR2 LQKENI. J lost 3 bases, V lost 2 bases, and 11 bases had no gene match. The CDR3 consists of 17 residues. This CDR3 reads CASSPWASAAGTDTQYF. CDR3 sequence (DNA): TGTGCCAGCTCACCATGGGCGAGCGCAGCGGGAACAGATACGCAGTATTTT.

J is TRBJ2-5 and V is TRBV7-3; 10 positions agree with TRBD2. The CDR3 length is 15 residues. V trimming: 2 bases; J trimming: 2 bases; junction bases outside the gene matches: 2. In germline, CDR1 is SGHTA, CDR2 FQGTGA. DNA for the CDR3: TGTGCCAGCAGCTTATCGACTAGCGGGCAAGAGACCCAGTACTTC. It encodes CASSLSTSGQETQYF.

The rearrangement joins TRBV7-9 to TRBJ2-1; 16 bases align to TRBD2. The germline CDR1 and CDR2 sequences are SEHNR and FQNEAQ (reference sequence). The CDR3 loop spans 18 amino acids. V was clipped by 4 bases and J by 3 bases; unmatched bases: 6. The CDR3 DNA follows: TGTGCCAGCAGCTCCCCGGGACTAGCGGGGGGGTTCTACAATGAGCAGTTCTTC. The encoded protein is CASSSPGLAGGFYNEQFF.

V usage is TRBV2 and J usage is TRBJ1-4; TRBD1 is a possible D gene (5 bases). Trimming cost V 6 bases and J 8 bases, with 13 bases left between them. CDR3 length: 13 residues. Germline V gene lookup returns CDR1 SNHLY and CDR2 FYNNEI. CDR3: CASRDKTREKLFF. The CDR3 nucleotides are TGTGCCAGCAGGGACAAGACGAGGGAAAAACTGTTTTTT.

V is TRBV27 and J is TRBJ2-2; 9 nucleotides match TRBD2. This CDR3 comprises 16 residues. V dropped 0 bases and J dropped 6; count of bases not matched to a gene: 5. Germline CDR1 is MNHEY and CDR2 is SMNVEV (reference sequence). The CDR3 loop reads CASSLSGTSIPGELFF. Here the CDR3 DNA reads TGTGCCAGCAGTTTATCGGGGACTAGCATCCCCGGGGAGCTGTTTTTT.

The V gene is TRBV12-3 or TRBV12-4, the J gene TRBJ2-1; D is perhaps TRBD2 (6 bases). The CDR3 totals 12 residues. The V gene lost 4 bases and the J gene lost 7 bases, with 8 bases spanning the gap. CDR3 region: CASSYGTNEQFF. The DNA for the CDR3 is TGTGCCAGCAGTTATGGGACTAATGAGCAGTTCTTC.